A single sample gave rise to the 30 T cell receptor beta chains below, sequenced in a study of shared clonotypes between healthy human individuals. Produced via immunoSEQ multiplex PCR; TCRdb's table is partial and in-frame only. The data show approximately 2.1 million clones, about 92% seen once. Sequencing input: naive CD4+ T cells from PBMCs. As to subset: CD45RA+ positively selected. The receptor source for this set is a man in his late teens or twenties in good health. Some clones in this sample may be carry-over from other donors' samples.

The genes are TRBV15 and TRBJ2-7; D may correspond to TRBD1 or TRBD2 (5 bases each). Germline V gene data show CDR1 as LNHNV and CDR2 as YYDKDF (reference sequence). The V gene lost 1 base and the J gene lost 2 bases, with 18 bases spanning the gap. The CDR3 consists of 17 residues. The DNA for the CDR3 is TGTGCCACCAGCAGAGGGGGTGGGACGTCGACTACCTACGAGCAGTACTTC. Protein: CATSRGGGTSTTYEQYF.

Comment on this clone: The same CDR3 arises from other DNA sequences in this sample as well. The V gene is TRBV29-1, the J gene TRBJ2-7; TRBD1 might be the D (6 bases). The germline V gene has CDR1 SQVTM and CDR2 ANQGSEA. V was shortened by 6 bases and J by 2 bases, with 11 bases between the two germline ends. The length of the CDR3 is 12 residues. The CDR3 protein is CSVARTAYEQYF. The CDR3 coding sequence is TGCAGCGTGGCAAGGACAGCCTACGAGCAGTACTTC.

CDR3 protein: CASSSGLALSLGEQFF. Written as DNA, the CDR3 is TGCGCCAGCAGCTCGGGACTAGCGTTAAGTCTAGGTGAGCAGTTCTTC. The chain is built from TRBV5-1 and TRBJ2-1; 10 bases match TRBD2. Germline-derived CDR1 and CDR2 are SGHRS and YFSETQ. The CDR3 runs 16 residues. The J segment lost 9 bases and the V segment lost 3 bases, leaving 12 bases of the junction unmatched.

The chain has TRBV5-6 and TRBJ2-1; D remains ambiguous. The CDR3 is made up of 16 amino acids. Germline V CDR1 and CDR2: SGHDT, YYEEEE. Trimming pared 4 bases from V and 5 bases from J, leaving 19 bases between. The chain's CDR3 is CASSPPLTRKDNEQFF. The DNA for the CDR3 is TGTGCCAGCAGCCCCCCTTTGACCCGAAAAGACAATGAGCAGTTCTTC.

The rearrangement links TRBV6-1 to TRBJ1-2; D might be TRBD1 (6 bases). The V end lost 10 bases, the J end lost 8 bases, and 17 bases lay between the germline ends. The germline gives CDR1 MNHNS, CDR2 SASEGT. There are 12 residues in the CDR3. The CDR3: CATSDSTGGYTF. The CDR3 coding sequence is TGTGCCACCTCGGACAGCACTGGGGGCTACACCTTC.

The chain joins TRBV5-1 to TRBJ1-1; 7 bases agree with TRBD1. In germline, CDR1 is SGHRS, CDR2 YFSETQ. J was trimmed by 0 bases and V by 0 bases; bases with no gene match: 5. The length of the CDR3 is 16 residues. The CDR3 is CASSLARGILNTEAFF. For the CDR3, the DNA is TGCGCCAGCAGCTTGGCCAGGGGGATCTTGAACACTGAAGCTTTCTTT.

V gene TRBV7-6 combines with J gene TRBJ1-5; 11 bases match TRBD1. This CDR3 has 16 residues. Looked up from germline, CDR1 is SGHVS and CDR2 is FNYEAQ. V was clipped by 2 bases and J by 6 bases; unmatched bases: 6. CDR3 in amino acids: CASSLFSGQGGQPQHF. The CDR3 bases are TGTGCCAGCAGCTTATTCTCGGGACAGGGGGGTCAGCCCCAGCATTTT. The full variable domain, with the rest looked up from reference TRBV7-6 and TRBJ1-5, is GAGVSQSPRYKVTKRGQDVALRCDPISGHVSLYWYRQALGQGPEFLTYFNYEAQQDKSGLPNDRFSAERPEGSISTLTIQRTEQRDSAMYRCASSLFSGQGGQPQHFGDGTRLSIL.

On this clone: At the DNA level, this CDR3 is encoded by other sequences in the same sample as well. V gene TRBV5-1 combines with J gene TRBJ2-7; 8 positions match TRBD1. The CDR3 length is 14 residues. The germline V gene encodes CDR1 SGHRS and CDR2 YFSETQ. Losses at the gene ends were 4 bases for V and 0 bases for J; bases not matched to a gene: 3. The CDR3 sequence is CASSGQGASYEQYF. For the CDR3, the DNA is TGCGCCAGCAGCGGACAGGGTGCCTCCTACGAGCAGTACTTC.

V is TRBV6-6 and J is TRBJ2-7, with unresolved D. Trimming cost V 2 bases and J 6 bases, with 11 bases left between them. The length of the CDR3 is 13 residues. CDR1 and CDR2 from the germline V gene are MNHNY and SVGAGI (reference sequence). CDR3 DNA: TGTGCCAGCAGTTACGCCCCGTGGACCGAGCAGTACTTC. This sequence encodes CASSYAPWTEQYF.

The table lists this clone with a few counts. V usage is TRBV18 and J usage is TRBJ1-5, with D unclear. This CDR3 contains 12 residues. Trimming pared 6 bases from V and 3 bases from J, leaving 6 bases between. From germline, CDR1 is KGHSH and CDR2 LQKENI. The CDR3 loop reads CASSQNNQPQHF. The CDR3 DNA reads TGTGCCAGCTCCCAGAACAATCAGCCCCAGCATTTT.

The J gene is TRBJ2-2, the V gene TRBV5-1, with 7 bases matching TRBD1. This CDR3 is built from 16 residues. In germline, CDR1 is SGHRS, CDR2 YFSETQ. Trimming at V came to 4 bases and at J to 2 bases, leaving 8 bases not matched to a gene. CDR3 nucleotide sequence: TGCGCCAGCAGCGCAAGCTGGGACAGTAACACCGGGGAGCTGTTTTTT. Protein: CASSASWDSNTGELFF.

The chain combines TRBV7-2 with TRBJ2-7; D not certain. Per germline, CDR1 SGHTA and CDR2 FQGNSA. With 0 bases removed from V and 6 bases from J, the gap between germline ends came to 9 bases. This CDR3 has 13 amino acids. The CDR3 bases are TGTGCCAGCAGCTTAGCGGCACAGTCCGAGCAGTACTTC. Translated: CASSLAAQSEQYF. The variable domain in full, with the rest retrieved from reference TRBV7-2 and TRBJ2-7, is GAGVSQSPSNKVTEKGKDVELRCDPISGHTALYWYRQSLGQGLEFLIYFQGNSAPDKSGLPSDRFSAERTGGSVSTLTIQRTQQEDSAVYLCASSLAAQSEQYFGPGTRLTVT.

The CDR3 protein is CATRSGPTNEKLFF. Written as DNA, the CDR3 is TGTGCCACCCGGTCCGGCCCAACTAATGAAAAACTGTTTTTT. V is TRBV10-3 and J is TRBJ1-4; D is unresolved. V lost 10 bases and J lost 0, with 12 bases in between. Germline V CDR1 and CDR2: ENHRY, SYGVKD. The CDR3 is made up of 14 amino acids.

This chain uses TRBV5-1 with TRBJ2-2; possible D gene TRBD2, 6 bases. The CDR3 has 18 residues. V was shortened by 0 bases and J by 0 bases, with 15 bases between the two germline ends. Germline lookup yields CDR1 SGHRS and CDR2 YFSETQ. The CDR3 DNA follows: TGCGCCAGCAGCTTGGCCCCTCGCGGGAACGCGAACACCGGGGAGCTGTTTTTT. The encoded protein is CASSLAPRGNANTGELFF. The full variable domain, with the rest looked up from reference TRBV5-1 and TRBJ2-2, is KAGVTQTPRYLIKTRGQQVTLSCSPISGHRSVSWYQQTPGQGLQFLFEYFSETQRNKGNFPGRFSGRQFSNSRSEMNVSTLELGDSALYLCASSLAPRGNANTGELFFGEGSRLTVL.

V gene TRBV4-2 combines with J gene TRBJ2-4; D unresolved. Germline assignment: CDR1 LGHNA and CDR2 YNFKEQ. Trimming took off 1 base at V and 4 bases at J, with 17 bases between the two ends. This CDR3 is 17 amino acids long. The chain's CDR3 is CASSQGPGPAAKNIQYF. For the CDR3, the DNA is TGTGCCAGCAGCCAAGGGCCAGGTCCGGCTGCTAAAAACATTCAGTACTTC.

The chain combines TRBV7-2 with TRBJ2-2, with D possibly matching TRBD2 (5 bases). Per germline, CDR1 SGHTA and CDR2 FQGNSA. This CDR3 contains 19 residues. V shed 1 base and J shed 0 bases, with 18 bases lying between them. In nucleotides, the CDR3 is TGTGCCAGCAGCTTAGGGAGCGAGGGATCCCAAGCGAACACCGGGGAGCTGTTTTTT. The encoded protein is CASSLGSEGSQANTGELFF.

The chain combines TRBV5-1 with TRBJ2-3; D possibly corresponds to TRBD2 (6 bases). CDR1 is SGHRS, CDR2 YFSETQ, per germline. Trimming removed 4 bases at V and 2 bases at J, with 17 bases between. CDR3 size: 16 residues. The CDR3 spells CASSPREEGLTDTQYF. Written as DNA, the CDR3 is TGCGCCAGCAGCCCGAGGGAGGAGGGCCTCACAGATACGCAGTATTTT.

Written as DNA, the CDR3 is TGTGCCAGCAGCTTAGAGGGGATTCTATACGAGCAGTACTTC. As protein: CASSLEGILYEQYF. This chain uses TRBV7-2 with TRBJ2-7, with D possibly TRBD1 on 5 matching bases. V was cut by 1 base and J by 4 bases, with 11 bases left in between. Germline values: CDR1 SGHTA, CDR2 FQGNSA. The CDR3 extends over 14 amino acids.

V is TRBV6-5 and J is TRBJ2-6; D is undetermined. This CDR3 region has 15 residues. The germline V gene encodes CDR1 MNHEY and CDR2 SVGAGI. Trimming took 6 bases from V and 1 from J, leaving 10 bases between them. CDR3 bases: TGTGCCAGCAGACACCCCCGTTCTGGGGCCAACGTCCTGACTTTC. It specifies CASRHPRSGANVLTF.

The CDR3 DNA reads as TGTGCCAGCAGCAACCTAGGGGGGGTCGGGACTGAAGCTTTCTTT. This codes for CASSNLGGVGTEAFF. This chain links TRBV7-8 with TRBJ1-1; tentatively, D is TRBD1 (6 bases). V was cut by 5 bases and J by 5 bases, with 18 bases left in between. CDR1 is SGHVS and CDR2 is FQNEAQ in the germline V gene. The CDR3 is made up of 15 amino acids.

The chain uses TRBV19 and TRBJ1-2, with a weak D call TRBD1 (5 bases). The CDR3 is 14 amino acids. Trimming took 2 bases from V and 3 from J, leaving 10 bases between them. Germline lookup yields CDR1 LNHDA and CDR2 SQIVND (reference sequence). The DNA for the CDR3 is TGTGCCAGTAGTATACAGGGTTTTGACTATGGCTACACCTTC. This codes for CASSIQGFDYGYTF.

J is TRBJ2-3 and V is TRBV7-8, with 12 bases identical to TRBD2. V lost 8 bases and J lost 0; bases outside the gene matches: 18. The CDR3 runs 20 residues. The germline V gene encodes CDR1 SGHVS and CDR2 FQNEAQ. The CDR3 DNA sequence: TGTGCCAGCGGCGGGGGACAACGAAGGACTAGCGGGACTAGCACAGATACGCAGTATTTT. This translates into CASGGGQRRTSGTSTDTQYF.

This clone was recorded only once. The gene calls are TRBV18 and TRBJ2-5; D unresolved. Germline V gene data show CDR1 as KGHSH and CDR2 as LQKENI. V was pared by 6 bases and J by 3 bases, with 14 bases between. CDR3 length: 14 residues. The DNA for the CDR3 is TGTGCCAGCTCGAACCAGCAAGTGGAAGAGACCCAGTACTTC. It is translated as CASSNQQVEETQYF.

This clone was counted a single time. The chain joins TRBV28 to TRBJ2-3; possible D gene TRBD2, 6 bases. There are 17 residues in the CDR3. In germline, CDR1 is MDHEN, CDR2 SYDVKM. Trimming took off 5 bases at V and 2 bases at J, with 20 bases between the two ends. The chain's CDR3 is CASSTSGAGPLTDTQYF. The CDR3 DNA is TGTGCCAGCAGTACCTCTGGGGCGGGGCCCCTCACAGATACGCAGTATTTT.

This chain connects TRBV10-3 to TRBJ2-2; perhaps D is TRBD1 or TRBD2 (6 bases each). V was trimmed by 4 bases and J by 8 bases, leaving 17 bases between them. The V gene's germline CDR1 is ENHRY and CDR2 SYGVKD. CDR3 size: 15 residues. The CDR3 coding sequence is TGTGCCATCAGTGCGTTTGGAGGGGGAATTGGGGAGCTGTTTTTT. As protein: CAISAFGGGIGELFF.

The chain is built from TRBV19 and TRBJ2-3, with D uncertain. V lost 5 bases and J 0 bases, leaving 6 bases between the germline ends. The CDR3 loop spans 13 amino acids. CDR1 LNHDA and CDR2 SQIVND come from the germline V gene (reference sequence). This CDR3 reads CASSSQSTDTQYF. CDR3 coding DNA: TGTGCCAGTAGTTCCCAGAGCACAGATACGCAGTATTTT.

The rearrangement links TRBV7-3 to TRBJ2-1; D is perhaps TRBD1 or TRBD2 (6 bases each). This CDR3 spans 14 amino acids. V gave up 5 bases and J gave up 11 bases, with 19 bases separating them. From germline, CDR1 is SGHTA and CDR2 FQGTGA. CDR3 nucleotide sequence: TGTGCCAGCAGCCCGGGGGCTAGCGATGATAAGCAGTTCTTC. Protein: CASSPGASDDKQFF.

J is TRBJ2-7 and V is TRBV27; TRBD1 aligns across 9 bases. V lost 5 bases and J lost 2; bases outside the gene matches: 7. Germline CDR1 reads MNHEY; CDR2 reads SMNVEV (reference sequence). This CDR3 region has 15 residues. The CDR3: CASSPWTGAPYEQYF. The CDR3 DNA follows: TGTGCCAGCAGTCCTTGGACAGGGGCCCCCTACGAGCAGTACTTC.

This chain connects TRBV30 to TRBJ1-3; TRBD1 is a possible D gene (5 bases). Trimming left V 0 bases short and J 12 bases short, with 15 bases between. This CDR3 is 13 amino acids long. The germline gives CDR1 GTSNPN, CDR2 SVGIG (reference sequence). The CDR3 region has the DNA TGTGCCTGGAGTGTACGGGGCCCCCCTGGCATATATTTT. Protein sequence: CAWSVRGPPGIYF.

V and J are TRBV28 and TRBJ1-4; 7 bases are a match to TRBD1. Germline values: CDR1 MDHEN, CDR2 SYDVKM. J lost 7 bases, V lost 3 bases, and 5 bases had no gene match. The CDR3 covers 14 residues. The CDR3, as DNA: TGTGCCAGCAGTTTGAGGGGGCCCCGTGAAAAACTGTTTTTT. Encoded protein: CASSLRGPREKLFF.